The entry below describes one T cell receptor beta chain. Its matching antigen is unknown. This CDR3 region has 14 residues. Germline lookup yields CDR1 GTSNPN and CDR2 SVGIG (reference sequence). V was pared by 1 base and J by 5 bases, with 15 bases between. This specimen comes from a study of shared clonotypes between healthy human individuals. General observations from the study: Naive CD4 clonotypes overlapped across a handful of donors at approximately 5.5%.

CD45RA-negative memory and CD45RA+ naive subsets were split from the CD4+ cells. This table comes from immunoSEQ multiplex PCR, and its TCRdb copy is limited to in-frame clones, with some not included. The profile covers about 1.1 million clones, with roughly 80% appearing a single time and about 0.89% taken by the ten largest. The chain carries TRBV30 and TRBJ2-7, with D possibly matching TRBD1 (5 bases). The source of this sequence is a man aged 18 to 29 in good health. Some clones in this sample may be carry-over from other donors' samples. Sequencing used memory CD4+ T cells from PBMCs. Specified subset: CD45RA-negative fraction. Here the CDR3 reads CAWSEGIEVHEQYF. DNA for the CDR3: TGTGCCTGGAGTGAGGGGATCGAGGTCCACGAGCAGTACTTC.